This TCR beta chain was identified during a study of blood T cell repertoires in COVID-19. Across the study: Acute and convalescent COVID-19 samples came from the United States, Italy and Spain. The analysed material was cDNA or gDNA that came from T cells, B-cell-depleted T cells, or PBMCs.

Original data processing: From reference gene primer amplification, estimates of nucleated cell counts were derived. Generated by immunoSEQ multiplex PCR, the TCRdb table keeps only in-frame clones and is missing some. Clone size and V and J calls were adopted from that table, with D and trimming inferred from the DNA. The repertoire holds about 160,000 clones, with over 80% as singletons. A Seattle source enrolled patients during active infection and followed them longitudinally. Sequencing was done on a sample of peripheral blood. The sequence derives from a man between 25 and 39 years old with COVID-19, enrolled during active disease.

For the CDR3, the DNA is TGTGCCAGCAGTTACAGGGGGCAGCAGCCCCAGCATTTT. Translated, it gives CASSYRGQQPQHF. The genes are TRBV6-5 and TRBJ1-5; the match to TRBD1 covers 7 bases. Germline CDR1 and CDR2: MNHEY and SVGAGI. This CDR3 spans 13 amino acids. The trim removed 2 bases at V and 7 bases at J, leaving 2 bases unmatched.